This passage covers 4 T cell receptor beta chains from one sample sequenced in a study of blood T cells in healthy people across ages. A second PCR of about 7 to 12 cycles used a sample-barcoded 5' primer and a J-beta primer mix. Using its own MiXCR run on the 5' RACE reads, TCRdb lists one record per CDR3 protein. The sample contains under 2,000,000 distinct CDR3 sequences, 40% to 55% of which appear only once. The sample comprised blood. The receptors stem from a woman in her 40s in good health.

V gene TRBV20-1 combines with J gene TRBJ2-1; unclear D gene. Germline V gene lookup returns CDR1 DFQATT and CDR2 SNEGSKA (reference sequence). The CDR3 sequence is 11 residues long. V was trimmed by 2 bases and J by 8 bases, leaving 7 bases between them. The DNA of the CDR3 is TGCAGTGCTAGAATAATAGATGAGCAGTTCTTC. This encodes CSARIIDEQFF.

This clonotype was counted once. The V call is TRBV7-2, the J call TRBJ2-4; the match to TRBD1 covers 9 bases. Matching the DNA end better, TRBJ2-7 makes the J call doubtful. This CDR3 has 15 amino acids. The germline V gene has CDR1 SGHTA and CDR2 FQGNSA. This CDR3 reads CASSLARDRAYEQYF. The CDR3 DNA is TGTGCCAGCAGCTTAGCCAGGGACAGGGCCTACGAGCAGTACTTC.

The chain is built from TRBV6-2 or TRBV6-3 and TRBJ2-7; D is possibly TRBD2 (6 bases). The DNA end is a closer match to TRBJ2-5, so the J assignment may be wrong. Germline CDR1 reads MNHEY; CDR2 reads SVGEGT. The CDR3 length is 14 residues. The CDR3 DNA reads TGTGCCACCAAGGGGAGGCCAGGACAAGAGACCCAGTACTTC. It encodes CATKGRPGQETQYF.

This chain uses TRBV6-1 with TRBJ2-1; TRBD2 might be the D (5 bases). CDR3 length: 16 residues. V gave up 2 bases and J gave up 0 bases, with 11 bases separating them. Germline loops: CDR1 MNHNS, CDR2 SASEGT. The CDR3 coding sequence is TGTGCCAGCAGTGAAATTCTTGGGAGCTCCTACAATGAGCAGTTCTTC. This sequence encodes CASSEILGSSYNEQFF.